A selection of T cell receptor beta chains follows, all from one sample in a study of T-cell memory formation after mild COVID-19. TCRdb analysed the 5' RACE reads with MiXCR anew, one entry per CDR3 protein. The table records 25,000 to 30,000 distinct CDR3 sequences, approximately 12% of them present only once. The sample taken for sequencing was PBMCs or a T cell subset sorted from them (not recorded which). The receptors originated from an adult woman who had mild COVID-19 (a few samples of this study predate the infection). Cell type and time point are not known. The CDR3 runs from the conserved cysteine through the conserved F or W. The D gene is left open where the match is weak. The size of a clone is reported for some rows only, either as once, few or many, or as a class for expanded clones.

j_gene,abundance,d_gene,v_gene,CDR3nt,CDR3aa
TRBJ2-6,many,.,TRBV30,TGTGCCTGGAGTGAACGTCCCTCTGGGGCCAACGTCCTGACTTTC,CAWSERPSGANVLTF
TRBJ1-1,many,.,TRBV11-3,TGTGCCAGCAGCAGACCGACGAGCACTGAAGCTTTCTTT,CASSRPTSTEAFF
TRBJ2-5,medium-sized,.,TRBV6-5,TGTGCCAGCAGTTACCACTTGGGTTTAGAGACCCAGTACTTC,CASSYHLGLETQYF
TRBJ1-6,many,.,TRBV30,TGTGCCTGGAGCGATTGGACAGATCGTAGGGCCCTCCACTTT,CAWSDWTDRRALHF
TRBJ1-4,many,.,TRBV12-3/TRBV12-4,TGTGCCAGCACTGGACATAATGAAAAACTGTTTTTT,CASTGHNEKLFF
TRBJ2-1,many,TRBD1,TRBV30,TGTGCCTGCCCCGGGACAGGGGGCAATGAGCAGTTCTTC,CACPGTGGNEQFF
TRBJ2-7,many,TRBD1,TRBV20-1,TGCAGTGCTAGAGATTCCCCCGGGACAGGGGGTCGAGAGCAGTACTTC,CSARDSPGTGGREQYF
TRBJ2-3,many,.,TRBV6-1,TGTGCCAGCATGCGAGCAGACACAGATACGCAGTATTTT,CASMRADTDTQYF
TRBJ2-4,many,.,TRBV5-6,TGTGCCAGCAGCTCCAAAAACATTCAGTACTTC,CASSSKNIQYF
TRBJ1-2,many,.,TRBV7-9,TGTGCCGTTGGGGGATGGACTAACTATGGCTACACCTTC,CAVGGWTNYGYTF
TRBJ2-2,medium-sized,TRBD2,TRBV4-2,TGTGCCAGCAGCCAAGGAGGGACTAGCGGGAAAACCGGGGAGCTGTTTTTT,CASSQGGTSGKTGELFF
TRBJ2-7,many,.,TRBV5-1,TGCGCCAGCAGCTACAACAAACAGGAGCAGTACTTC,CASSYNKQEQYF
TRBJ1-1,many,.,TRBV5-5,TGTGCCAGCAGCCCACGGGGGTCCACTGAAGCTTTCTTT,CASSPRGSTEAFF
TRBJ2-7,many,.,TRBV5-1,TGCGCCAGCAGCTTCCTGGACTACGAGCAGTACTTC,CASSFLDYEQYF
TRBJ2-1,many,TRBD2,TRBV7-6,TGTGCCAGCAGCGCCACTAGCGGGAGAAGTTCTGAGCAGTTCTTC,CASSATSGRSSEQFF
TRBJ2-3,many,.,TRBV5-1,TGCGCCAGCAGCCGTCAGGGGCCCTTCACAGATACGCAGTATTTT,CASSRQGPFTDTQYF
TRBJ2-2,many,TRBD1,TRBV10-3,TGTGCCATCAGTGACCTCCGGGACAGCACCGGGGAGCTGTTTTTT,CAISDLRDSTGELFF
TRBJ2-1,.,.,TRBV28,TGTGCCAGCAGCCAAGACAGGTCAAGGGGGCAGTTCTTC,CASSQDRSRGQFF
TRBJ1-6,many,TRBD1,TRBV6-5,TGTGCCAGCAGCCTTTTCGACAGGGGACTTTATTCACCCCTCCACTTT,CASSLFDRGLYSPLHF
TRBJ2-5,many,.,TRBV15,TGTGCCACCAGCAGAGGCAGTACTCCCCAAGAGACCCAGTACTTC,CATSRGSTPQETQYF
TRBJ2-3,.,.,TRBV12-3/TRBV12-4,TGTGCCAGCAGTTTCCTGGGAGATACGCAGTATTTT,CASSFLGDTQYF
TRBJ2-2,many,.,TRBV18,TGTGCCAGCTCACCACAGTTGCTACTTAACACCGGGGAGCTGTTTTTT,CASSPQLLLNTGELFF
TRBJ1-4,.,.,TRBV7-9,TGTGCCAGCAGTAACTGGACAGCCGCAACTAATGAAAAACTGTATTTT,CASSNWTAATNEKLYF
TRBJ1-1,many,.,TRBV15,TGTGCCACCAGCAGGGAGGGATATAACACTGAAGCTTTCTTT,CATSREGYNTEAFF
TRBJ2-7,many,TRBD2,TRBV25-1,TGTGCCACTAGGACTAGCGTAGCCTACGAGCAGTACTTC,CATRTSVAYEQYF
TRBJ2-5,many,TRBD1,TRBV19,TGTGCCAGTAGGACAGGGTCGATGGAGACCCAGTACTTC,CASRTGSMETQYF
TRBJ2-2,many,TRBD2,TRBV20-1,TGCAGTGCTACCCCGGGCGGGGGACGCGGGGAGCTGTTTTTT,CSATPGGGRGELFF
TRBJ2-2,many,.,TRBV5-1,TGCGCCAGCAGCTTGGGAGCGGTGAACACCGGGGAGCTGTTTTTT,CASSLGAVNTGELFF
TRBJ2-7,many,TRBD1,TRBV7-2,TGTGCCAGCAGCCTATCGGGACAGGGCTACGAGCAGTACTTC,CASSLSGQGYEQYF
TRBJ2-2,many,.,TRBV20-1,TGCAGCGCCCGGGACGCGAACACCGGGGAGCTGTTTTTT,CSARDANTGELFF
TRBJ2-3,many,.,TRBV27,TGTGCCAGCAGAACCCTAAGGGGATTCACAGATACGCAGTATTTT,CASRTLRGFTDTQYF
TRBJ1-3,many,.,TRBV6-1,TGTGCCAGCAGTGAAGTTGGGGAAAACGCTGGAAACACCATATATTTT,CASSEVGENAGNTIYF
TRBJ2-3,many,.,TRBV5-1,TGCGCCAGCAGCTTGACGGGGGCCACAGATACGCAGTATTTT,CASSLTGATDTQYF
TRBJ1-1,many,.,TRBV4-1,TGCGCCAGCAGCCTCAAGACAGCTTCGAACACTGAAGCTTTCTTT,CASSLKTASNTEAFF
TRBJ1-6,many,.,TRBV5-1,TGCGCCAGCAGCTTGGTCCCAGACGATGATTCACCCCTCCACTTT,CASSLVPDDDSPLHF